This T cell receptor (beta chain) was recorded in a study of blood T cell repertoires in COVID-19. Study-wide context: From the United States, Italy and Spain came samples of acute and convalescent COVID-19. From T cells, B-cell-depleted T cells, or PBMCs came the material, which was cDNA or gDNA.

Original processing methods: It was from reference gene primer amplification that nucleated cell counts were estimated. The table came from immunoSEQ multiplex PCR; TCRdb's copy has only in-frame clones and leaves some out. That table supplies the V and J calls and clone size; D and trimming were determined from the DNA. The data contain fewer than 250,000 clones, 83% of them singletons. The origin of this receptor is a woman aged 40-49 years with active or convalescent COVID-19. The sample was peripheral blood.

The CDR3 protein is CASSVLDRDRGYYGYTF. The CDR3 DNA sequence: TGTGCCAGCAGTGTGCTGGACCGGGACAGGGGATATTATGGCTACACCTTC. The chain uses TRBV28 and TRBJ1-2, with 10 bases matching TRBD1. Germline assignment: CDR1 MDHEN and CDR2 SYDVKM. This CDR3 has 17 amino acids. V lost 5 bases and J lost 5; bases outside the gene matches: 14.